This TCR beta chain was documented in a study of PD-1 blockade in classical Hodgkin lymphoma. In the study overall: Nivolumab was given intravenously to patients at 3 mg/kg every 2 weeks.

Time point defined: cycle 4 day 1 (C4D1), after 5 to 7 weeks of nivolumab. Relapses following autologous stem cell transplantation were seen in all patients, with brentuximab vedotin exposure varying. Clones were read by immunoSEQ multiplex PCR, and TCRdb kept only the in-frame ones, dropping some. The sample consists of about 25,000 clones, under 75% of them appearing once. The CDR3 spans 15 residues. Per germline, CDR1 SGHNT and CDR2 YENEEA. Germline trimming cut 5 bases from V and 4 bases from J; bases unmatched to any gene: 7. The clonotype comes from a human donor with classical Hodgkin lymphoma. The chain employs TRBV11-3 and TRBJ2-1; 8 bases match TRBD1. The sample here was peripheral blood mononuclear cells (PBMCs), taken before the fourth cycle of nivolumab. CDR3 loop: CASSPPRDRYNEQFF. In nucleotides, the CDR3 is TGTGCCAGCAGCCCTCCCCGGGACAGGTACAATGAGCAGTTCTTC.